The next 21 T cell receptor beta chains were all read from a single sample in a study of CD8+CD57+ T cells in acquired aplastic anemia. Genomic DNA provided the template from which TCR beta VDJ and CDR3 profiles were obtained. MiXCR was run by TCRdb on the reads, yielding one entry per CDR3 protein. This sample has about 400,000 distinct CDR3 sequences; around 68% occur once, and the top ten carry 3% to 4.5%. The sequencing input was sorted CD4+, CD8+, or CD8+CD57+ T cells (not recorded which) from PBMCs. Receptors were obtained from a human donor in good health, serving as a control.

The chain uses TRBV5-8 and TRBJ2-1, with a tentative D call TRBD2 (5 bases). CDR3 length equals 12 residues. The germline V and J ends were trimmed by 4 bases and 9 bases, with 11 bases remaining between them. The germline CDR1 and CDR2 sequences are SGHTS and YDEGEE. The CDR3 loop is CASSPEGGEQFF. In DNA, the CDR3 is TGTGCCAGCAGCCCAGAGGGTGGTGAGCAGTTCTTC.

This clonotype occurred many times. The gene calls are TRBV11-2 and TRBJ1-1; D is unresolved. The CDR3 has 14 amino acids. V lost 1 base and J 2 bases, leaving 8 bases between the germline ends. Germline V CDR1 and CDR2: SGHAT, FQNNGV. DNA of the CDR3: TGTGCCAGCAGCTTAGCTCCGGGAAACACTGAAGCTTTCTTT. It encodes CASSLAPGNTEAFF.

The gene calls are TRBV20-1 and TRBJ1-4; maybe TRBD1 (6 bases). The CDR3 is made up of 15 amino acids. Trimming stripped 0 bases from V and 7 bases from J, with 15 bases between. The germline V gene encodes CDR1 DFQATT and CDR2 SNEGSKA (reference sequence). The CDR3 sequence is CSARDRVQGSEKLFF. As DNA, the CDR3 is TGCAGTGCTAGAGATAGGGTCCAGGGGAGTGAAAAACTGTTTTTT.

Comments on this clonotype: At one end the junction does not follow the germline gene, possibly because of a read error. V usage is TRBV7-3 and J usage is TRBJ2-3, with D unresolved. This CDR3 has 14 residues. Germline V lookup: CDR1 SGHTA, CDR2 FQGTGA. CDR3 sequence (DNA): TGTGCCAGCAGCTTGGCCCGTACAGATAATTCACCCCTCTTT. Protein product: CASSLARTDNSPLF.

This clonotype was detected ten times or more. The chain carries TRBV20-1 and TRBJ2-3; TRBD1 matches 10 bases. Trimming took 5 bases from V and 1 from J; bases not matched to a gene: 0. Germline V gene sequence: CDR1 DFQATT, CDR2 SNEGSKA (reference sequence). This CDR3 comprises 13 residues. In nucleotides, the CDR3 is TGCAGTGCTGGGACAGGGGGCACAGATACGCAGTATTTT. Its translation is CSAGTGGTDTQYF.

The CDR3 region is CASSITSRAETPQHF. Written as DNA, the CDR3 is TGTGCCAGTAGTATTACCAGCAGGGCGGAAACGCCCCAGCATTTT. This chain uses TRBV19 with TRBJ1-5; possible D gene TRBD1, 5 bases. From germline, CDR1 is LNHDA and CDR2 SQIVND (reference sequence). V was pared by 3 bases and J by 9 bases, with 18 bases between. CDR3 size: 15 residues. Full variable domain (remainder filled in from reference TRBV19 and TRBJ1-5): DGGITQSPKYLFRKEGQNVTLSCEQNLNHDAMYWYRQDPGQGLRLIYYSQIVNDFQKGDIAEGYSVSREKKESFPLTVTSAQKNPTAFYLCASSITSRAETPQHFGDGTRLSIL.

Regarding this clonotype: One end of the junction varies from germline; a read error may be responsible. The chain carries TRBV9 and TRBJ2-5, with TRBD2 matching over 8 bases. CDR3 length: 15 amino acids. Germline lookup yields CDR1 SGDLS and CDR2 YYNGEE. The CDR3 loop reads CAISVIAGCRETQYF. Here the CDR3 DNA reads TGTGCCATCAGCGTTATAGCGGGGTGCCGAGAGACCCAGTACTTC.

CDR3 region: CASSVGDGEAFF. In DNA, the CDR3 is TGTGCCAGCAGCGTAGGGGACGGTGAAGCTTTCTTT. The V gene is TRBV9, the J gene TRBJ1-1; TRBD1 is a possible D gene (5 bases). The germline V gene has CDR1 SGDLS and CDR2 YYNGEE. V shed 0 bases and J shed 7 bases, with 7 bases lying between them. The CDR3 runs to 12 residues.

The chain couples TRBV24-1 to TRBJ2-3; the match to TRBD2 covers 7 bases. Looked up from germline, CDR1 is KGHDR and CDR2 is SFDVKD. The CDR3 contains 15 residues. Unmatched junction bases numbered 4, after V lost 4 bases and J lost 1 base. The CDR3 reads CATSDTSDGTDTQYF. As DNA, the CDR3 is TGTGCCACCAGTGACACTAGCGATGGCACAGATACGCAGTATTTT.

J is TRBJ2-7 and V is TRBV2; 8 bases are shared with TRBD1. CDR1 and CDR2 from the germline V gene are SNHLY and FYNNEI. This CDR3 comprises 15 residues. J was trimmed by 2 bases and V by 6 bases; bases with no gene match: 9. CDR3 in amino acids: CASRQGQGAAYEQYF. The CDR3, as DNA: TGTGCCAGCAGGCAGGGTCAGGGGGCCGCCTACGAGCAGTACTTC. Drawing the rest from reference TRBV2 and TRBJ2-7, the complete variable domain is EPEVTQTPSHQVTQMGQEVILRCVPISNHLYFYWYRQILGQKVEFLVSFYNNEISEKSEIFDDQFSVERPDGSNFTLKIRSTKLEDSAMYFCASRQGQGAAYEQYFGPGTRLTVT.

The chain couples TRBV9 to TRBJ2-5; 10 bases are a match to TRBD2. The CDR3 contains 16 residues. The J segment lost 9 bases and the V segment lost 4 bases, leaving 15 bases of the junction unmatched. Germline CDR1 and CDR2: SGDLS and YYNGEE. For the CDR3, the DNA is TGTGCCAGCAGCAAAGCGGGAGGGAGGACTGAAGCGTCCCAGTACTTC. This sequence encodes CASSKAGGRTEASQYF. The full variable domain, rest sourced from reference TRBV9 and TRBJ2-5, is DSGVTQTPKHLITATGQRVTLRCSPRSGDLSVYWYQQSLDQGLQFLIQYYNGEERAKGNILERFSAQQFPDLHSELNLSSLELGDSALYFCASSKAGGRTEASQYFGPGTRLLVL.

In regard to this clonotype: One end of the junction fails to match germline, which may point to a read error. V gene TRBV5-8 combines with J gene TRBJ2-3; no clear D. Looked up from germline, CDR1 is SGHTS and CDR2 is YDEGEE. The CDR3 loop spans 14 amino acids. The CDR3 protein is CASRKSPGTDTQYF. The CDR3 DNA is TGCGCCAGCCGTAAGTCCCCAGGCACAGATACGCAGTATTTT. The full variable domain, its missing parts supplied by reference TRBV5-8 and TRBJ2-3, is EAGVTQSPTHLIKTRGQQATLRCSPISGHTSVYWYQQALGLGLQFLLWYDEGEERNRGNFPPRFSGRQFPNYSSELNVNALELEDSALYLCASRKSPGTDTQYFGPGTRLTVL.

This sequence joins TRBV5-1 and TRBJ1-3; maybe TRBD1 (5 bases). The CDR3 is 16 amino acids. Trimming cost V 0 bases and J 0 bases, with 10 bases left between them. Germline V gene lookup returns CDR1 SGHRS and CDR2 YFSETQ. CDR3 sequence: CASSLAGSASGNTIYF. CDR3 in DNA: TGCGCCAGCAGCTTGGCAGGGTCCGCCTCTGGAAACACCATATATTTT.

This chain uses TRBV7-9 with TRBJ2-1; 7 positions match TRBD1. V dropped 11 bases and J dropped 9; count of bases not matched to a gene: 16. Germline values: CDR1 SEHNR, CDR2 FQNEAQ (reference sequence). The CDR3 runs to 14 residues. In DNA, the CDR3 is TGTGCCGGCCGCGGACAGGAGGCCTGCGGTGAGCAGTTCTTC. Translation gives CAGRGQEACGEQFF.

The chain is built from TRBV20-1 and TRBJ2-3, with a possible D match to TRBD1 (5 bases). Trimming removed 3 bases from V and 10 bases from J, with 17 bases in between. Per the germline V gene, CDR1 is DFQATT and CDR2 is SNEGSKA (reference sequence). The CDR3 is 13 amino acids. CDR3 sequence (DNA): TGCAGTGCTAGGGCCGACAGCGAATGGGCGCAGTATTTT. This encodes CSARADSEWAQYF.

This clonotype showed up many times. The V and J genes are TRBV6-5 and TRBJ1-5, with a weak D call TRBD1 (5 bases). V was cut by 4 bases and J by 5 bases, with 9 bases left in between. The CDR3 is made up of 13 amino acids. Germline CDR1 MNHEY, CDR2 SVGAGI. The CDR3 loop is CASSWTPDQPQHF. CDR3 nucleotides: TGTGCCAGCAGTTGGACACCTGATCAGCCCCAGCATTTT.

The gene calls are TRBV7-9 and TRBJ1-2; D is undetermined. The V gene's germline CDR1 is SEHNR and CDR2 FQNEAQ (reference sequence). The V end lost 5 bases, the J end lost 14 bases, and 24 bases lay between the germline ends. This CDR3 is 14 amino acids long. The CDR3 protein is CASSPGGEVCHDTF. CDR3 DNA: TGTGCCAGCAGCCCGGGCGGGGAGGTCTGCCACGATACCTTC.

The rearrangement joins TRBV4-2 to TRBJ1-2, with no clear D. V was shortened by 0 bases and J by 14 bases, with 16 bases between the two germline ends. The CDR3 is 13 residues long. Germline V gene sequence: CDR1 LGHNA, CDR2 YNFKEQ. This CDR3 reads CASSQEMGLAHTF. CDR3 in DNA: TGTGCCAGCAGCCAAGAGATGGGATTGGCCCATACCTTC.

V gene TRBV7-6 combines with J gene TRBJ1-6; no definite D call. The V end was cut by 1 base, the J end by 18 bases, with 22 bases between. The CDR3 totals 15 residues. Germline V lookup: CDR1 SGHVS, CDR2 FNYEAQ. The CDR3 region is CASSLDPGANEQYHF. CDR3 bases: TGTGCCAGCAGCTTAGACCCAGGAGCCAATGAGCAGTACCACTTT.

On this clonotype itself: The junction shows a germline mismatch at one end, possibly a read error. V and J are TRBV7-9 and TRBJ1-2; no definite D call. This CDR3 spans 14 amino acids. Germline lookup yields CDR1 SEHNR and CDR2 FQNEAQ (reference sequence). In nucleotides, the CDR3 is TGTGCCAGCAGCAGGGCAGGAGGGAGCTATACCCACAACTTC. The encoded protein is CASSRAGGSYTHNF.

The J gene is TRBJ1-5, the V gene TRBV15; D uncertain. The CDR3 contains 14 residues. V gave up 2 bases and J gave up 11 bases, with 16 bases separating them. Germline CDR1 is LNHNV and CDR2 is YYDKDF (reference sequence). DNA for the CDR3: TGTGCCACCAGCAGACCCGGACTGGGCCAAACCCAGCATTTT. It translates to CATSRPGLGQTQHF. Full variable domain (remainder filled in from reference TRBV15 and TRBJ1-5): DAMVIQNPRYQVTQFGKPVTLSCSQTLNHNVMYWYQQKSSQAPKLLFHYYDKDFNNEADTPDNFQSRRPNTSFCFLDIRSPGLGDTAMYLCATSRPGLGQTQHFGDGTRLSIL.